This TCR beta chain was recovered during a study of untreated major depressive disorder. Only in-frame clones appear in the TCRdb table, and some are missing; sequencing was by immunoSEQ multiplex PCR. The data contain approximately 24,000 clones, over 80% of them singletons. Specimen: CD4+ T cells from PBMCs. The sequence was collected from a young woman with major depressive disorder.

CDR3 coding DNA: TGTGCCAGCAGCCCCCCCGGGGGGAATCAGCCCCAGCATTTT. It translates to CASSPPGGNQPQHF. This chain joins TRBV4-2 and TRBJ1-5; possible D gene TRBD1, 5 bases. Germline V gene lookup returns CDR1 LGHNA and CDR2 YNFKEQ. Trimming stripped 4 bases from V and 4 bases from J, with 11 bases between. The CDR3 spans 14 residues.